This T cell receptor (beta chain) derives from a study of response to subunit inactivated influenza vaccine. The study's findings and limits: There was a suggestion from the authors that each seasonal influenza vaccination recruits few new T cells.

Unmatched junction bases numbered 8, after V lost 3 bases and J lost 4 bases. The germline V gene has CDR1 LGHNA and CDR2 YSLEER. The CDR3 has 15 amino acids. Via MiXCR, TCRdb re-called the RT-PCR reads, giving one row per CDR3 protein. The table has 500,000 to 550,000 distinct CDR3 sequences, approximately 7.8% seen once. This clonotype was observed many times. Its antigen remains unidentified. The rearrangement joins TRBV4-3 to TRBJ2-5; 7 nucleotides line up with TRBD1. The specimen was PBMCs from blood, collected less than 30 months after vaccination. The receptor comes from a man in his fifties or sixties who received an inactivated influenza vaccine. In DNA form, the CDR3 reads TGCGCCAGCAGCCATTACGACAGGGATCGAGAGACCCAGTACTTC. Translated: CASSHYDRDRETQYF.